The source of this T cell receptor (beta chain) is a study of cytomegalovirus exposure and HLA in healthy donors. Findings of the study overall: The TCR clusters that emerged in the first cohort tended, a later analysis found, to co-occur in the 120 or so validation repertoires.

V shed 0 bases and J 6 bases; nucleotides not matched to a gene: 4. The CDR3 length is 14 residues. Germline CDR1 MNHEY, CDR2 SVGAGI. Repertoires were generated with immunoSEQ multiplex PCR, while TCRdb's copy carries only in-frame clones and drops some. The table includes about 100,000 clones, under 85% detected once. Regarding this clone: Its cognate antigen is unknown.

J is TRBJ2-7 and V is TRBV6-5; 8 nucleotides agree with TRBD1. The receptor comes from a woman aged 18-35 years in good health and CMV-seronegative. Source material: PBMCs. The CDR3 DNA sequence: TGTGCCAGCAGTTACTCGCACAGGGGGACCGAGCAGTACTTC. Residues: CASSYSHRGTEQYF.